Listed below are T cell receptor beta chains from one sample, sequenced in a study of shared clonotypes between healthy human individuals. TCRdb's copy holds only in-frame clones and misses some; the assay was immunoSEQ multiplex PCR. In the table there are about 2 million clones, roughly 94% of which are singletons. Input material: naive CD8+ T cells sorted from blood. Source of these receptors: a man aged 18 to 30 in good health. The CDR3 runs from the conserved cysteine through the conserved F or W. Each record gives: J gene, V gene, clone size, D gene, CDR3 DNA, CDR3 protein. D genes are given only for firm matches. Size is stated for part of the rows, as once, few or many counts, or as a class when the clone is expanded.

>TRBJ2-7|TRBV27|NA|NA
TGTGCCAGCAGTTACCGCCTTGCCTACGAGCAGTACTTC
CASSYRLAYEQYF
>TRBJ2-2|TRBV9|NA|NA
TGTGCCAGCAGCGAGGAGGGGTGGTCCGGGGAGCTGTTTTTT
CASSEEGWSGELFF
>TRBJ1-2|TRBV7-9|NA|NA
TGTGCCAGCAGCCCATTGACAGGTATCAACTATGGCTACACCTTC
CASSPLTGINYGYTF
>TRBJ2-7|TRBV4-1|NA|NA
TGCGCCAGCAGCCAAGACAGGGGCGGCTACGAGCAGTACTTC
CASSQDRGGYEQYF
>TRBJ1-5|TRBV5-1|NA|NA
TGCGCCAGCAGCCAGGAGTATAGCAATCAGCCCCAGCATTTT
CASSQEYSNQPQHF
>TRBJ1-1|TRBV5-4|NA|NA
TGTGCCAGCAGCTTTAGGGGGGGCGACACTGAAGCTTTCTTT
CASSFRGGDTEAFF
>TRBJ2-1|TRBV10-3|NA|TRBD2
TGTGCCATCAGTGAGTTCGCTAGCGGGAGGGTGAGGGACAATGAGCAGTTCTTC
CAISEFASGRVRDNEQFF
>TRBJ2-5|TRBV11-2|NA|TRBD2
TGTGCCAGCAGCGGCGGGACTAGTGGGGAGACCCAGTACTTC
CASSGGTSGETQYF
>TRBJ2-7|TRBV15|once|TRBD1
TGTGCCACCAGCACCCGGACAGGGTACGAGCAGTACTTC
CATSTRTGYEQYF
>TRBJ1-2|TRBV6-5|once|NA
TGTGCCAGCAGTTACTCGAACACAGGGAACTATGGCTACACCTTC
CASSYSNTGNYGYTF
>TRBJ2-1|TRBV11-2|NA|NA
TGTGCCAGCAGCTTTGTCCCCCAGGGGACCAATGAGCAGTTCTTC
CASSFVPQGTNEQFF
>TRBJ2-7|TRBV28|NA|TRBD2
TGTGCCAGCAGTTTGCGGGAGGACTCCTACGAGCAGTACTTC
CASSLREDSYEQYF
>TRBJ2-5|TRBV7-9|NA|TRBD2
TGTGCCAGCAGCTTAGGCGTAGGGGTAGCGGGGCTTCAAGAGACCCAGTACTTC
CASSLGVGVAGLQETQYF
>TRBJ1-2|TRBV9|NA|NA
TGTGCCAGCAGCGAACAGGACAGAGCTTACTATGGCTACACCTTC
CASSEQDRAYYGYTF
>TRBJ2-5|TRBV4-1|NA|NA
TGCGCCAGCAGCCCCAGGGGTGGGCAAGAGACCCAGTACTTC
CASSPRGGQETQYF
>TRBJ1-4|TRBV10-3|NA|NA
TGTGCCATCAGTGAGGAGAACCCGGGTGAAAAACTGTTTTTT
CAISEENPGEKLFF
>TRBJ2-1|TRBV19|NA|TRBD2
TGTGCCAGTAAAATGGGAGGACTAGCTGAGCCCTCACTTACGGGTGAGCAGTTCTTC
CASKMGGLAEPSLTGEQFF
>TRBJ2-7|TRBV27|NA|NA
TGTGCCAGCATTTTTGGTGGGGCCGGGTACTACGAGCAGTACTTC
CASIFGGAGYYEQYF
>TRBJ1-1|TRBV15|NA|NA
TGTGCCACCACGAGAGGGGGTGAGGGATTGAACACTGAAGCTTTCTTT
CATTRGGEGLNTEAFF
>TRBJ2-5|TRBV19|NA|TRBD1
TGTGCCAGTAGTAGGGACAGGGGCTTGGCAGAGACCCAGTACTTC
CASSRDRGLAETQYF
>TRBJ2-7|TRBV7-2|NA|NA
TGTGCCAGCAGCCTGAAATACTCCTACGAGCAGTACTTC
CASSLKYSYEQYF
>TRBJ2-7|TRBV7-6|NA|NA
TGTGCCAGCAGTCCGGAACCCGGTGGGGGATCCTACGAGCAGTACTTC
CASSPEPGGGSYEQYF
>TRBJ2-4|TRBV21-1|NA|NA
TGTGCCAGCAGCAAAGAGGGCATTTCCAAAAACATTCAGTACTTC
CASSKEGISKNIQYF
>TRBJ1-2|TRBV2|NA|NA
TGTGCCAGCAGTGAAAGCGCGGCAGGTGGGGTAAATGGCTACACCTTC
CASSESAAGGVNGYTF
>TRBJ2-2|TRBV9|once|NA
TGTGCCAGCAGCCCCGGAATAAAGGACACCGGGGAGCTGTTTTTT
CASSPGIKDTGELFF
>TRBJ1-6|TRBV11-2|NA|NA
TGTGCCAGCGGCATGGGAGAAGCGAATTCACCCCTCCACTTT
CASGMGEANSPLHF
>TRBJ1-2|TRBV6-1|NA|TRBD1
TGTGCCAGCAGAACAGCAGGGGGCGGAGACGGCTACACCTTC
CASRTAGGGDGYTF